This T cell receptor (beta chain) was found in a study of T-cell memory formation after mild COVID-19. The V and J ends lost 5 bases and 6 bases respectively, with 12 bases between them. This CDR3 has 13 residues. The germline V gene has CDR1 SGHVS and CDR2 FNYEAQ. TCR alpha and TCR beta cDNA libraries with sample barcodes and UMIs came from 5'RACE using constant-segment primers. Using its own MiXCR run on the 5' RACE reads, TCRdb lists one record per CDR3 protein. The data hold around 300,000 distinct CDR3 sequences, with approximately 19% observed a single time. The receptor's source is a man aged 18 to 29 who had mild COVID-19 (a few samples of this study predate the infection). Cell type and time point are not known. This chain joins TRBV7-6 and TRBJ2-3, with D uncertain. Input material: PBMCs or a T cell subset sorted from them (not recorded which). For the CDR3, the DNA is TGTGCCAGCAGCCTCCAATCGTTGGATACGCAGTATTTT. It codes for CASSLQSLDTQYF. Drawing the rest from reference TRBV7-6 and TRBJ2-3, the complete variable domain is GAGVSQSPRYKVTKRGQDVALRCDPISGHVSLYWYRQALGQGPEFLTYFNYEAQQDKSGLPNDRFSAERPEGSISTLTIQRTEQRDSAMYRCASSLQSLDTQYFGPGTRLTVL.